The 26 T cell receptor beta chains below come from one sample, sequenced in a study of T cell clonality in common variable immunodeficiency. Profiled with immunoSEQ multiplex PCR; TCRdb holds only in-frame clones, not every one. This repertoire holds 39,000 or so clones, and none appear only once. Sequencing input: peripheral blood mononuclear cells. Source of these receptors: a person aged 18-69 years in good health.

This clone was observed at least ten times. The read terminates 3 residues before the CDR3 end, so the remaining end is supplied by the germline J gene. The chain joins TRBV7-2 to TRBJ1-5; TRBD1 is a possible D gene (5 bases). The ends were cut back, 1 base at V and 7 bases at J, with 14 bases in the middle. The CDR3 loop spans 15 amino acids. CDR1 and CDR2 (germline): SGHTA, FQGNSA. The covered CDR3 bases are TGTGCCAGCAGCTTAGTTGCGGGGGGAAGCCAGCCC. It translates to CASSLVAGGSQP. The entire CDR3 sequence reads CASSLVAGGSQPQHF.

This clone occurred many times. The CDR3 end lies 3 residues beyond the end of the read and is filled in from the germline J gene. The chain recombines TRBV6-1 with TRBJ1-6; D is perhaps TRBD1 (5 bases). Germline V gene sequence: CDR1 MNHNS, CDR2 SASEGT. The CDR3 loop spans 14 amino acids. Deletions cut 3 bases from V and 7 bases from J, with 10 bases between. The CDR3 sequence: CASSEQGRNSPLHF. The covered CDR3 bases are TGTGCCAGCAGTGAGCAGGGTCGGAATTCACCC.

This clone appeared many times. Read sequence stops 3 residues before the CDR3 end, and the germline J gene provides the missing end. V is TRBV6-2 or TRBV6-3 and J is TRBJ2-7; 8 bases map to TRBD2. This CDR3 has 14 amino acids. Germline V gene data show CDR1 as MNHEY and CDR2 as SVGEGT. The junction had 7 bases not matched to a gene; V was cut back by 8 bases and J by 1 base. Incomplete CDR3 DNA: TGTGCCAGCCGGGGGGGCGGATCGTCCTACGAG. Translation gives CASRGGGSSYE. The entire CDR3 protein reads CASRGGGSSYEQYF.

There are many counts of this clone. CDR3 loop: CASSLTSGSSYEQYF. The DNA read from the CDR3 is TGTGCCAGCAGCCTAACTAGCGGGAGCTCCTACGAG. V and J are TRBV14 and TRBJ2-7; TRBD2 aligns across 11 bases. From the germline J gene comes the end of the CDR3, since the read stops 3 residues before it. Germline V gives CDR1 SGHDN, CDR2 FVKESK. V lost 4 bases and J lost 0; bases outside the gene matches: 2. This CDR3 comprises 15 residues.

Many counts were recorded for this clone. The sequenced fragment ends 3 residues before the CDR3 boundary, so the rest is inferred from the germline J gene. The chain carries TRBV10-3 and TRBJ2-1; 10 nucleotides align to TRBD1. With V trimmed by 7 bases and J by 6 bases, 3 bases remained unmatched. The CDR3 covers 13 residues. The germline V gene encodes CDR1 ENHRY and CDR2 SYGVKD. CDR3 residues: CAIKTGGINEQFF. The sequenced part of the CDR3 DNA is TGTGCCATCAAGACAGGGGGCATCAATGAG.

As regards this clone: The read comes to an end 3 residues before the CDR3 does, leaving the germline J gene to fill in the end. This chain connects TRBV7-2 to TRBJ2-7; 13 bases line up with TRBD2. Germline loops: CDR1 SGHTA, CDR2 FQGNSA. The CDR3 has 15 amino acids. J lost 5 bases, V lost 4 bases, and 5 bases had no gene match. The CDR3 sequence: CASSSRLAGGNEQYF. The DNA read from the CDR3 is TGTGCCAGCAGCTCGAGACTAGCGGGAGGTAACGAG.

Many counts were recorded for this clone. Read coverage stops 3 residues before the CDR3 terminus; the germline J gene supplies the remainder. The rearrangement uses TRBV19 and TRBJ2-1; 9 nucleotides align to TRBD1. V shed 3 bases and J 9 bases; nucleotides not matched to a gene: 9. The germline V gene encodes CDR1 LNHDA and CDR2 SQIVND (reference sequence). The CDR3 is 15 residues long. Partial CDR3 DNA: TGTGCCAGTAGTATGGGACAGGGAATCCAAGTTGAG. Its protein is CASSMGQGIQVE. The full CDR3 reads CASSMGQGIQVEQFF.

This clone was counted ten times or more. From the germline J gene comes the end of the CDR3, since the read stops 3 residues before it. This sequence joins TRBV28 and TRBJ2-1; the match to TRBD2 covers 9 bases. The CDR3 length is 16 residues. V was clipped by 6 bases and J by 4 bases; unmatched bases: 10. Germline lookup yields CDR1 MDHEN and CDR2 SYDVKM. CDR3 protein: CASRYQLAGRYNEQFF. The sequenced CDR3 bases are TGTGCCAGCAGATATCAGCTAGCGGGAAGATACAATGAG. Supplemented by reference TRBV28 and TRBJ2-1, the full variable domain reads DVKVTQSSRYLVKRTGEKVFLECVQDMDHENMFWYRQDPGLGLRLIYFSYDVKMKEKGDIPEGYSVSREKKERFSLILESASTNQTSMYLCASRYQLAGRYNEQFFGPGTRLTVL.

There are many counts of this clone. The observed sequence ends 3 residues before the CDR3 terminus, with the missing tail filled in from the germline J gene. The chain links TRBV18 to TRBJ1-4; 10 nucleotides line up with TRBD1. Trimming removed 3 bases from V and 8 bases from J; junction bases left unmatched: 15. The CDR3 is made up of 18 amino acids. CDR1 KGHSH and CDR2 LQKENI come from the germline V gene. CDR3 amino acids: CASSPAGQGMATWEKLFF. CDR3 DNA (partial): TGTGCCAGCTCACCGGCGGGACAGGGGATGGCAACGTGGGAAAAA.

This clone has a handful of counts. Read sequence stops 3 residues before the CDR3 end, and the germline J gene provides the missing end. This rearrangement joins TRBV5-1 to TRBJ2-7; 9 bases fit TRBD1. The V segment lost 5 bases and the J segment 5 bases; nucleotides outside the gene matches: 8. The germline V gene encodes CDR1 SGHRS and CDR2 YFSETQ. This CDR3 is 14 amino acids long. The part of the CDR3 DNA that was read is TGCGCCAGCAGGCTTTTACAGGGGGCTGACGAG. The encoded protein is CASRLLQGADE. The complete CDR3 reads CASRLLQGADEQYF.

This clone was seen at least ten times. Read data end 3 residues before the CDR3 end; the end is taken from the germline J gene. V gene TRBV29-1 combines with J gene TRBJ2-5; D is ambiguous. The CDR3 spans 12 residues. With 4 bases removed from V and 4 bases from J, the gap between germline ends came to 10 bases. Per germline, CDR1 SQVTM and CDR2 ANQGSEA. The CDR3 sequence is CSVVTPGETQYF. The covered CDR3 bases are TGCAGCGTTGTCACCCCGGGAGAGACC.

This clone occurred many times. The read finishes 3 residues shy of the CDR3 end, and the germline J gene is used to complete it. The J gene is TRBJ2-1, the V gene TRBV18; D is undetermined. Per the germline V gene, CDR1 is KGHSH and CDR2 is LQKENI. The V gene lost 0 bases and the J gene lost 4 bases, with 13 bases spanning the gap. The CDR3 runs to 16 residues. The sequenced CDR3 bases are TGTGCCAGCTCACCACCTACGGCGGCCACTTACAATGAG. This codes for CASSPPTAATYNE. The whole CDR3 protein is CASSPPTAATYNEQFF.

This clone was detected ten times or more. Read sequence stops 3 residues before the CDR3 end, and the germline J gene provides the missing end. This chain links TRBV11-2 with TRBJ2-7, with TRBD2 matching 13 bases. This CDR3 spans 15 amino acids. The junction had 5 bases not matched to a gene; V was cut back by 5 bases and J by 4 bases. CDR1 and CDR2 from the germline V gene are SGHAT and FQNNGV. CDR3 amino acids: CASSQLAGGQYEQYF. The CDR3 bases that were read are TGTGCCAGCAGCCAACTAGCGGGAGGGCAATACGAG.

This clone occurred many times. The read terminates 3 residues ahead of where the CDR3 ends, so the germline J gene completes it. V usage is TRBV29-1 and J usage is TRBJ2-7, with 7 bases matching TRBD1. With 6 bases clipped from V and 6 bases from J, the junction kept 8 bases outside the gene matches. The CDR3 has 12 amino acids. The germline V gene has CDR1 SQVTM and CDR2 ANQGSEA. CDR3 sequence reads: CSVRGGGGEQYF. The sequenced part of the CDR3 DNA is TGCAGCGTCCGAGGGGGCGGCGGCGAG.

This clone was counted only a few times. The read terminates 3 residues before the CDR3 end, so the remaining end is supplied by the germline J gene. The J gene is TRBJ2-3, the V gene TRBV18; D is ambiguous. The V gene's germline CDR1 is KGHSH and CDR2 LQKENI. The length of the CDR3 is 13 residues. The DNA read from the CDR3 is TGTGCCAGCTCACCCGACAATTATCAGCCG. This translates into CASSPDNYQP. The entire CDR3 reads CASSPDNYQPQYF.

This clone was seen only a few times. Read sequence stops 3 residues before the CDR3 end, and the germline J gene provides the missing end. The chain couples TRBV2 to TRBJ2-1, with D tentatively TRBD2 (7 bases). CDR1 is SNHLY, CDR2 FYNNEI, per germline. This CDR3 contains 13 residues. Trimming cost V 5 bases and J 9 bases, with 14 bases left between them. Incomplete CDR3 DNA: TGTGCCAGCAGTTGGGGAGGGGGAGGTGAG. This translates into CASSWGGGGE. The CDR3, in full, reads CASSWGGGGEQFF.

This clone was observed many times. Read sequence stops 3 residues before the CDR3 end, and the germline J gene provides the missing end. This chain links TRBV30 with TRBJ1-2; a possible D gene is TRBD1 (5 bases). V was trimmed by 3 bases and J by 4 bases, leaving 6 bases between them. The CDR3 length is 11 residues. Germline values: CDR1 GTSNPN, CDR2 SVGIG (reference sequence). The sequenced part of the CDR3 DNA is TGTGCCTGGAGGGACATCTATGGC. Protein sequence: CAWRDIYG. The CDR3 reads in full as CAWRDIYGYTF.

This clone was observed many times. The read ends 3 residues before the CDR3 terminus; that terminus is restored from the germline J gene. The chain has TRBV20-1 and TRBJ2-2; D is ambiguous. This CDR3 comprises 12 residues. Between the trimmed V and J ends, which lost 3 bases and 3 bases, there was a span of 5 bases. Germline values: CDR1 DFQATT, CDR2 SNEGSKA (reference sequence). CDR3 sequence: CSASTDTGELFF. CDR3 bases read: TGCAGTGCTAGTACTGACACCGGGGAG.

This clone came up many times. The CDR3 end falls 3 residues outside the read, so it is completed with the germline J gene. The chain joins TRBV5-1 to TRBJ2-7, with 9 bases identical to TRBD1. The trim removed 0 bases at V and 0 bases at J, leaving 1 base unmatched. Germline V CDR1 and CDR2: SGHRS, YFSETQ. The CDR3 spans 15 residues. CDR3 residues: CASSLGQGDSYEQYF. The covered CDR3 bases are TGCGCCAGCAGCTTGGGACAGGGGGACTCCTACGAG.

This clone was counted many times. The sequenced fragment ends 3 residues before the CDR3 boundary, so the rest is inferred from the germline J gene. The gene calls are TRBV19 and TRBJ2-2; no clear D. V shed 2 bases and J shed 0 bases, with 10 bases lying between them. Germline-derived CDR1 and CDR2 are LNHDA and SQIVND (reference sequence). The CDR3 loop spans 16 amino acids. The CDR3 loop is CASSIRPTPNTGELFF. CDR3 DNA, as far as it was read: TGTGCCAGTAGTATACGTCCGACACCGAACACCGGGGAG.

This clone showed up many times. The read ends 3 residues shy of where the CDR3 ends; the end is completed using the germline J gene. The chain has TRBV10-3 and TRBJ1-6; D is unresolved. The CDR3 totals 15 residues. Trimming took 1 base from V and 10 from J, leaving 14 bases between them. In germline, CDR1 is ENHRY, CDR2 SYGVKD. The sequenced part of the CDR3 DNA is TGTGCCATCAGTGAGTGGTCAAACGCGGTGTCACCC. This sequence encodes CAISEWSNAVSP. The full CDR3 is CAISEWSNAVSPLHF.

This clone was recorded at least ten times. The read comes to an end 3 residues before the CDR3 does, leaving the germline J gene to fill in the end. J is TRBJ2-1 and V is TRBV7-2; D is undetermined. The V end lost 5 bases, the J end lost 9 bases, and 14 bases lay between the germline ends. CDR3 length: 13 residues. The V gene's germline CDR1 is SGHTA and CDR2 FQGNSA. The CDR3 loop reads CASSATFPGEQFF. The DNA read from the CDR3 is TGTGCCAGCAGCGCGACTTTTCCGGGTGAG.

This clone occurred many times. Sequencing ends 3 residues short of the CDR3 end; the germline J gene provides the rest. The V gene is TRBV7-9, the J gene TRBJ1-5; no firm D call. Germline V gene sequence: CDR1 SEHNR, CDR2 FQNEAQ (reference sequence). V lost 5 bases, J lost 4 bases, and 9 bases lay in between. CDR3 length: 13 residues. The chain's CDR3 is CASSRQNNQPQHF. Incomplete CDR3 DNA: TGTGCCAGCAGCCGCCAGAATAATCAGCCC.

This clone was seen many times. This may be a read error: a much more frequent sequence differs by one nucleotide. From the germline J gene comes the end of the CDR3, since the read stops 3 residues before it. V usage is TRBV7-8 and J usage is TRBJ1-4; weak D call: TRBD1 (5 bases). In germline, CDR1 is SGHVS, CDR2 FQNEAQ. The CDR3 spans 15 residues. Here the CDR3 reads CASSLVTSGANVLFF. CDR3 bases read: TGTGCCAGCAGCTTAGTGACTTCTGGGGCCAACGTA.

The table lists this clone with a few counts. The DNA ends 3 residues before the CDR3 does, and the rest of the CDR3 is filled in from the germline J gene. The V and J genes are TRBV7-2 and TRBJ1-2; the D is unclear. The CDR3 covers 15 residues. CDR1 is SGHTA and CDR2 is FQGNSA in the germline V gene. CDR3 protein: CASSASGTNIYDYTF. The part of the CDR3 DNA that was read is TGTGCCAGCAGCGCCTCGGGTACTAACATCTACGAC.

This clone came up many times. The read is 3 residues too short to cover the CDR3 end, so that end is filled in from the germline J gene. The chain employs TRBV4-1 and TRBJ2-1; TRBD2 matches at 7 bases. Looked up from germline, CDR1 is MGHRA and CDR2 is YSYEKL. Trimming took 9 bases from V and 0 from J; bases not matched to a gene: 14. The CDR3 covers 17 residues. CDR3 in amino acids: CARRETQPSLSYNEQFF. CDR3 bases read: TGCGCCAGGCGGGAGACCCAACCTTCTCTCTCCTACAATGAG.